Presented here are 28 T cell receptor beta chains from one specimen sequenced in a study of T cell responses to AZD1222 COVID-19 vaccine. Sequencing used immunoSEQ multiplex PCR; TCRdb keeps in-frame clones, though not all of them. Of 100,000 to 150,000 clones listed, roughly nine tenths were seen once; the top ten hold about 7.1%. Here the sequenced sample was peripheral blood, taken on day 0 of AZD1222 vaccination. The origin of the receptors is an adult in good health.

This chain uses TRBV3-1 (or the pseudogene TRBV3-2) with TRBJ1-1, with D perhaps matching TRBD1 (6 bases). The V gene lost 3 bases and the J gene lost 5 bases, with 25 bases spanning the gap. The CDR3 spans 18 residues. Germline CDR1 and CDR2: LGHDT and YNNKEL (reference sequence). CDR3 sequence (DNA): TGTGCCAGCAGCCAGTCGCTACCAGGGCGCGGAGGGGGTACTGAAGCTTTCTTT. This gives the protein CASSQSLPGRGGGTEAFF.

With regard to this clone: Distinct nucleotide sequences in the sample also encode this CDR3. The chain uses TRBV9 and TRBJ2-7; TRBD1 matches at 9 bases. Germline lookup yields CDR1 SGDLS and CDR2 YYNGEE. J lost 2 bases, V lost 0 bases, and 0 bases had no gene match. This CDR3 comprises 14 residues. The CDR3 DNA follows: TGTGCCAGCAGCGTAGGACAGGGGGCCTACGAGCAGTACTTC. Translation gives CASSVGQGAYEQYF.

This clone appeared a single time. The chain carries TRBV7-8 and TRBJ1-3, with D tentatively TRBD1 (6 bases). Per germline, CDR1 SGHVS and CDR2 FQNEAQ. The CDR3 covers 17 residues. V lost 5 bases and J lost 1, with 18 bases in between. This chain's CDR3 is CASSELGQPRSGNTIYF. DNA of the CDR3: TGTGCCAGCAGCGAACTGGGACAACCCAGATCTGGAAACACCATATATTTT.

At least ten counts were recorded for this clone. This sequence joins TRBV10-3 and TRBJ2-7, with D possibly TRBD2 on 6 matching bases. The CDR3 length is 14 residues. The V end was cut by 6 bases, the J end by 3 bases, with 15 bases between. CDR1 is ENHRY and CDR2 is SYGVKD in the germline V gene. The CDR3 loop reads CAISRTGVLYEQYF. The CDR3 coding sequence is TGTGCCATCAGCCGGACGGGGGTTCTCTACGAGCAGTACTTC.

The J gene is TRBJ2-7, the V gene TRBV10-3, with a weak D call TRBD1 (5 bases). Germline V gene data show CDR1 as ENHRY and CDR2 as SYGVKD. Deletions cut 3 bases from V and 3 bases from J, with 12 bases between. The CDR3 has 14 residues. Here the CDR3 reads CAISDSRVNYEQYF. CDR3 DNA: TGTGCCATCAGTGACTCCAGGGTAAACTACGAGCAGTACTTC.

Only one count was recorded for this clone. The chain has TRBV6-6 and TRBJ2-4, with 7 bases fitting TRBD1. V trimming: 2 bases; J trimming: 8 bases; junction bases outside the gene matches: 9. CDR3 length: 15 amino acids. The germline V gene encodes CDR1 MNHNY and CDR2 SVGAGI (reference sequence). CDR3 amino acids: CASSYPPGQGDIQYF. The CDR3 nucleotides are TGTGCCAGCAGTTACCCTCCCGGGCAGGGGGACATTCAGTACTTC.

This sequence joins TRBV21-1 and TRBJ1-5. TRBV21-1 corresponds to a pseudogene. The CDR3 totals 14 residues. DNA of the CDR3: TGTGCCAGCAGCAACCCCGGGCATAATCAGCCCCAGCATTTT. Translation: CASSNPGHNQPQHF.

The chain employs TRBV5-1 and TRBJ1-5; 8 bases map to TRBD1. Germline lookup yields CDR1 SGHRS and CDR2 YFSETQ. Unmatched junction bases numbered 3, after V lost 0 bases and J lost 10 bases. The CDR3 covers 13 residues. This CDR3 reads CASSLGQGRPQHF. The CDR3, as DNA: TGCGCCAGCAGCTTGGGACAGGGGAGACCCCAGCATTTT.

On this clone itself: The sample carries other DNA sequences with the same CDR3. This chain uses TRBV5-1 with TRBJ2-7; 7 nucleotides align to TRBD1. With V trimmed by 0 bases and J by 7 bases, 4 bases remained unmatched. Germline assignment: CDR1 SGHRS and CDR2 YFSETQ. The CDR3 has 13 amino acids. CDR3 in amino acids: CASSLEGAGEQYF. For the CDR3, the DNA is TGCGCCAGCAGCTTGGAGGGGGCAGGAGAGCAGTACTTC.

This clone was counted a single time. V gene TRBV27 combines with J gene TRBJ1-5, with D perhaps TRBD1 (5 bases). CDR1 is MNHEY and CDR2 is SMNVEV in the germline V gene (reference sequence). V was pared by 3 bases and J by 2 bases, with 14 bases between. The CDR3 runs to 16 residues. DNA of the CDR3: TGTGCCAGCAGTTTGGTGGGGGAGGAGCGCAATCAGCCCCAGCATTTT. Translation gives CASSLVGEERNQPQHF.

CDR3 sequence: CASSPDSPGTGAITDTQYF. As DNA, the CDR3 is TGCGCCAGCAGTCCCGACTCCCCCGGGACAGGGGCGATCACAGATACGCAGTATTTT. The V gene is TRBV10-2, the J gene TRBJ2-3, with 10 bases aligning to TRBD1. The V segment lost 5 bases and the J segment 2 bases; nucleotides outside the gene matches: 16. CDR1 and CDR2 (germline): WSHSY, SAAADI. The CDR3 has 19 residues.

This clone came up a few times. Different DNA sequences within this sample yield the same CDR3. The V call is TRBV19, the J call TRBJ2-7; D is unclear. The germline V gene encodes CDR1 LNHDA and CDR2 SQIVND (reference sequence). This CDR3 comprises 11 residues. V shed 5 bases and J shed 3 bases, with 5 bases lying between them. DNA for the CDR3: TGTGCCAGTAGTGGAGACTACGAGCAGTACTTC. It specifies CASSGDYEQYF.

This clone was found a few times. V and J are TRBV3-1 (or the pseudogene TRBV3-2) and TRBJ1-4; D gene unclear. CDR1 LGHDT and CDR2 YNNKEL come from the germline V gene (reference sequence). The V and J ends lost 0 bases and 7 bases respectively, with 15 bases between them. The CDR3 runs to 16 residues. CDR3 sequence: CASSQDLTPVGEKLFF. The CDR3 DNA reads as TGTGCCAGCAGCCAAGATCTGACTCCGGTGGGTGAAAAACTGTTTTTT.

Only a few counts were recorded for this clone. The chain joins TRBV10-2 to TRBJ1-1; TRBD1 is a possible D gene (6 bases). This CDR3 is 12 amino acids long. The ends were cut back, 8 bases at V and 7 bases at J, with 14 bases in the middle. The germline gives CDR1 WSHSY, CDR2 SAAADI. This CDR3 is CASSGQFIEAFF. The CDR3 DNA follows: TGCGCCAGCTCCGGACAGTTCATTGAAGCTTTCTTT.

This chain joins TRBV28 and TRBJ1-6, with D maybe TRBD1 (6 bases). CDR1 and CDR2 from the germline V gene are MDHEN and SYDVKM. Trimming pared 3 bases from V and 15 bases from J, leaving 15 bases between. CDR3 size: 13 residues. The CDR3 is CASSLEGGAHLHF. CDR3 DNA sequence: TGTGCCAGCAGTTTGGAGGGGGGGGCTCACCTCCACTTT.

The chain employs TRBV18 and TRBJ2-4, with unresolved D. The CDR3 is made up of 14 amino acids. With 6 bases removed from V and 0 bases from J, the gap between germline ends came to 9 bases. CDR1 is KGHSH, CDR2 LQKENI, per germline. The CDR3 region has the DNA TGTGCCAGCTCCGACGGCATAGCCAAAAACATTCAGTACTTC. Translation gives CASSDGIAKNIQYF.

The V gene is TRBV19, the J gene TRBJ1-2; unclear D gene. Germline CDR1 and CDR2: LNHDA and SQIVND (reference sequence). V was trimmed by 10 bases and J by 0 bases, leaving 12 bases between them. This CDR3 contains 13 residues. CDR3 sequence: CATIDTTNYGYTF. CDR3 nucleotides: TGTGCCACGATAGATACCACTAACTATGGCTACACCTTC.

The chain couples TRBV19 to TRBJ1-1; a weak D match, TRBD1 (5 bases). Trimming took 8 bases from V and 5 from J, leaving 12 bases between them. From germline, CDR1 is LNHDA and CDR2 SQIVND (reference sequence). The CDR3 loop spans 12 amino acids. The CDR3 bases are TGTGCCAGTGGGATAGGGGAGACTGAAGCTTTCTTT. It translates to CASGIGETEAFF. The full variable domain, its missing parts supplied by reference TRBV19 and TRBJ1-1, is DGGITQSPKYLFRKEGQNVTLSCEQNLNHDAMYWYRQDPGQGLRLIYYSQIVNDFQKGDIAEGYSVSREKKESFPLTVTSAQKNPTAFYLCASGIGETEAFFGQGTRLTVV.

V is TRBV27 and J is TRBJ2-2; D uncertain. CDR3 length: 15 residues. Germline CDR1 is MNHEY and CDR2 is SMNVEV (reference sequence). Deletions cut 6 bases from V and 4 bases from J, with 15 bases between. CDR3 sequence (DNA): TGTGCCAGCAGCCCCGTTTGGGGAACCACCGGGGAGCTGTTTTTT. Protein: CASSPVWGTTGELFF.

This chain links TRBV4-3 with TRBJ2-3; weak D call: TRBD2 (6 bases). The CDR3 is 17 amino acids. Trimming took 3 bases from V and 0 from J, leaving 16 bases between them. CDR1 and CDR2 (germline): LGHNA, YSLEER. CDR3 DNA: TGCGCCAGCAGCCAGGAACCCGGGACTTCTAGCACAGATACGCAGTATTTT. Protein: CASSQEPGTSSTDTQYF.

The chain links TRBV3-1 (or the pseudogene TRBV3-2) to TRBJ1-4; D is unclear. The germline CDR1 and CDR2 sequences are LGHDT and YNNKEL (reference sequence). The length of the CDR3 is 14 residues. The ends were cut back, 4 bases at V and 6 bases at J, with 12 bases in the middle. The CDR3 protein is CASSPRHGDEKLFF. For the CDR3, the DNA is TGTGCCAGCAGCCCGAGACACGGCGATGAAAAACTGTTTTTT.

CDR3: CASSVLRAGTEAFF. Here the CDR3 DNA reads TGTGCCAGTAGTGTATTAAGGGCAGGGACTGAAGCTTTCTTT. The chain is built from TRBV19 and TRBJ1-1; D is perhaps TRBD1 (5 bases). Germline loops: CDR1 LNHDA, CDR2 SQIVND (reference sequence). V gave up 5 bases and J gave up 5 bases, with 15 bases separating them. This CDR3 contains 14 residues.

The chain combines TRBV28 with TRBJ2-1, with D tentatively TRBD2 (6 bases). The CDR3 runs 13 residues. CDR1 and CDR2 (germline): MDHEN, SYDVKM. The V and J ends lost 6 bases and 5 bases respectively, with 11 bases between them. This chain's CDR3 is CASRRDSHNEQFF. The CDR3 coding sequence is TGTGCCAGCAGGCGGGACTCTCACAATGAGCAGTTCTTC.

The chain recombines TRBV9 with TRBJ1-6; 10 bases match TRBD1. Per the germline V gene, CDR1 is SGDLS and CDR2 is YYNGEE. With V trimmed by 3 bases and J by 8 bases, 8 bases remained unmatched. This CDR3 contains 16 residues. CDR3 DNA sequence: TGTGCCAGCAGCGCCGCGACAGGGGGCGGAGATTCACCCCTCCACTTT. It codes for CASSAATGGGDSPLHF.

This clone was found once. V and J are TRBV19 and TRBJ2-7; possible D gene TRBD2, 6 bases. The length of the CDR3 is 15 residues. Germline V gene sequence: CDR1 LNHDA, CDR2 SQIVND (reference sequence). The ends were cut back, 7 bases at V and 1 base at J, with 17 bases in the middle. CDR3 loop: CASKPAAGISYEQYF. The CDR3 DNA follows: TGTGCCAGTAAGCCCGCCGCGGGGATTTCCTACGAGCAGTACTTC. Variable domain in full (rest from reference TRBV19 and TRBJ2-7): DGGITQSPKYLFRKEGQNVTLSCEQNLNHDAMYWYRQDPGQGLRLIYYSQIVNDFQKGDIAEGYSVSREKKESFPLTVTSAQKNPTAFYLCASKPAAGISYEQYFGPGTRLTVT.

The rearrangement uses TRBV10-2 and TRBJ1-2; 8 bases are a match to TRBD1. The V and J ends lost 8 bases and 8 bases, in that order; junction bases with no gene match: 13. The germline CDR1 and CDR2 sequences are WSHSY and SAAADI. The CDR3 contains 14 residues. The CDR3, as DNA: TGCGCCAGCGCCTCGGACAGGGAGTCGCGAGGCTACACCTTC. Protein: CASASDRESRGYTF.

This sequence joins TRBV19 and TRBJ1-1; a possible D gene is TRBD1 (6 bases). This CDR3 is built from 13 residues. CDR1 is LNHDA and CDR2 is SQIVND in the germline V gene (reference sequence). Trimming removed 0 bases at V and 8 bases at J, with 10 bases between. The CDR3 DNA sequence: TGTGCCAGTAGTATAGATAATGGGGGCGAAGCTTTCTTT. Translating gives CASSIDNGGEAFF.

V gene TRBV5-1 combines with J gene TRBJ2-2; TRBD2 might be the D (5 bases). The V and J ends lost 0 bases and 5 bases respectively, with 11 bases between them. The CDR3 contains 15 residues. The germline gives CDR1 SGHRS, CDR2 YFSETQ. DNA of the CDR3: TGCGCCAGCAGCTTGGCTCAAGACTATACCGGGGAGCTGTTTTTT. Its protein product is CASSLAQDYTGELFF.